This entry lists 20 T cell receptor beta chains sequenced from one sample in a study of Tregs in tolerant kidney transplant recipients. The assay was immunoSEQ multiplex PCR, and TCRdb's table has in-frame clones only and misses some. This sample carries around 50,000 clones, approximately 89% of them seen once, and the ten largest clones take roughly 15%. Mixed chimerism was transient after nonmyeloablative marrow transplants from related graft donors. Sequenced material: CD8+ T cells from blood (PBMCs), taken 12 months after the transplant. The receptors derive from a human patient who received a combined kidney and bone marrow transplant. Some T cells may have come from the graft donor.

The rearrangement uses TRBV29-1 and TRBJ2-1; 9 bases map to TRBD2. Germline CDR1 and CDR2: SQVTM and ANQGSEA. V trimming: 2 bases; J trimming: 0 bases; junction bases outside the gene matches: 11. This CDR3 region has 18 residues. The CDR3 nucleotides read TGCAGCGTTGAATTTGCTAGCGGGAAACCTTACTCCTACAATGAGCAGTTCTTC. Translation: CSVEFASGKPYSYNEQFF.

This chain links TRBV29-1 with TRBJ2-7, with D uncertain. V was pared by 6 bases and J by 4 bases, with 7 bases between. Germline-derived CDR1 and CDR2 are SQVTM and ANQGSEA. This CDR3 has 10 amino acids. CDR3 protein: CSVLHYEQYF. The CDR3 coding sequence is TGCAGCGTACTTCATTACGAGCAGTACTTC.

This clone has only one observation. The chain combines TRBV4-2 with TRBJ1-1, with D possibly matching TRBD1 (6 bases). The CDR3 has 14 amino acids. V was clipped by 4 bases and J by 3 bases, with 12 bases between them. CDR1 and CDR2 from the germline V gene are LGHNA and YNFKEQ. The CDR3 region has the DNA TGTGCCAGCAGCCCGCAACAGGGTTACACTGAAGCTTTCTTT. This encodes CASSPQQGYTEAFF.

The genes are TRBV6-5 and TRBJ1-1; D not certain. V was pared by 6 bases and J by 5 bases, with 10 bases between. Germline loops: CDR1 MNHEY, CDR2 SVGAGI. The CDR3 contains 12 residues. The CDR3 region is CASRAGPTEAFF. CDR3 DNA sequence: TGTGCCAGCAGGGCGGGTCCGACTGAAGCTTTCTTT.

The chain uses TRBV27 and TRBJ2-2; D not certain. The CDR3 has 15 amino acids. V lost 7 bases and J lost 4, with 16 bases in between. Germline CDR1 is MNHEY and CDR2 is SMNVEV (reference sequence). The CDR3: CASTHLPRGTGELFF. As DNA, the CDR3 is TGTGCCAGCACCCACCTACCCCGAGGCACCGGGGAGCTGTTTTTT.

The CDR3, as DNA: TGTGCCAGCAGCTTAGCGGAGGAGTACAATGAGCAGTTCTTC. This gives the protein CASSLAEEYNEQFF. The genes are TRBV7-6 and TRBJ2-1, with D maybe TRBD2 (5 bases). CDR3 length: 14 residues. V dropped 0 bases and J dropped 4 bases, with 7 bases sitting between them. Looked up from germline, CDR1 is SGHVS and CDR2 is FNYEAQ.

This clone was counted a single time. The chain uses TRBV5-6 and TRBJ2-1, with TRBD2 identical over 9 bases. Germline CDR1 is SGHDT and CDR2 is YYEEEE. The CDR3 consists of 15 residues. The trim removed 0 bases at V and 4 bases at J, leaving 2 bases unmatched. This CDR3 reads CASSLDLAGYNEQFF. As DNA, the CDR3 is TGTGCCAGCAGCTTGGATCTAGCGGGGTACAATGAGCAGTTCTTC.

The V call is TRBV30, the J call TRBJ2-7; D may be TRBD1 (5 bases). There are 14 residues in the CDR3. Looked up from germline, CDR1 is GTSNPN and CDR2 is SVGIG (reference sequence). V was shortened by 0 bases and J by 4 bases, with 13 bases between the two germline ends. CDR3 coding DNA: TGTGCCTGGAGTGTTGGCTTAGGGGATTACGAGCAGTACTTC. As protein: CAWSVGLGDYEQYF.

The rearrangement uses TRBV5-4 and TRBJ2-1, with D possibly being TRBD2 (5 bases). The germline V and J ends were trimmed by 5 bases and 8 bases, with 11 bases remaining between them. The CDR3 is 12 amino acids. Germline assignment: CDR1 SGHNT and CDR2 YYREEE (reference sequence). The CDR3 loop reads CASSHDSDEQFF. The CDR3 bases are TGTGCCAGCAGTCACGATAGCGATGAGCAGTTCTTC. The variable domain in full, completed from reference TRBV5-4 and TRBJ2-1, reads ETGVTQSPTHLIKTRGQQVTLRCSSQSGHNTVSWYQQALGQGPQFIFQYYREEENGRGNFPPRFSGLQFPNYSSELNVNALELDDSALYLCASSHDSDEQFFGPGTRLTVL.

The rearrangement links TRBV7-9 to TRBJ2-5; D gene uncertain. The end of the DNA aligns better with TRBJ2-7, so the J call may be wrong. Germline CDR1 SEHNR, CDR2 FQNEAQ (reference sequence). This CDR3 is 16 amino acids long. This CDR3 is CASSFGTDTYSYEQYF. Here the CDR3 DNA reads TGTGCCAGCAGCTTTGGAACTGACACGTACTCCTACGAGCAGTACTTC.

The chain couples TRBV19 to TRBJ1-5, with D possibly TRBD1 on 6 matching bases. The CDR3 totals 17 residues. Trimming took 1 base from V and 7 from J, leaving 20 bases between them. CDR1 is LNHDA, CDR2 SQIVND, per germline (reference sequence). The CDR3 protein is CASSIAGAGAFRQPQHF. CDR3 DNA sequence: TGTGCCAGTAGTATAGCAGGGGCAGGGGCGTTCAGACAGCCCCAGCATTTT.

This sequence joins TRBV27 and TRBJ1-3; TRBD1 is a possible D gene (5 bases). The germline V and J ends were trimmed by 5 bases and 1 base, with 9 bases remaining between them. Germline loops: CDR1 MNHEY, CDR2 SMNVEV (reference sequence). The CDR3 consists of 14 residues. The CDR3 DNA follows: TGTGCCAGCAGTATAAGGGGTTCTGGAAACACCATATATTTT. Its translation: CASSIRGSGNTIYF.

The chain couples TRBV7-8 to TRBJ2-5; D is undetermined. CDR3 length equals 14 residues. Germline CDR1 reads SGHVS; CDR2 reads FQNEAQ. V lost 6 bases and J lost 4, with 15 bases in between. As DNA, the CDR3 is TGTGCCAGCAGGGAGTTTGTTTCCGGAGAGACCCAGTACTTC. This gives the protein CASREFVSGETQYF.

This clone was counted only a few times. This chain links TRBV7-3 with TRBJ2-7; maybe TRBD1 (5 bases). V was trimmed by 1 base and J by 6 bases, leaving 13 bases between them. Germline V gene data show CDR1 as SGHTA and CDR2 as FQGTGA. The CDR3 is 14 amino acids. CDR3 DNA: TGTGCCAGCAGCTTAAATGTAGGGGTCGGCGAGCAGTACTTC. Translation gives CASSLNVGVGEQYF.

The chain employs TRBV2 and TRBJ2-4; TRBD1 matches 8 bases. There are 15 residues in the CDR3. In germline, CDR1 is SNHLY, CDR2 FYNNEI. After removal of 6 bases from V and 5 bases from J, the junction contained 9 bases not matched to a gene. CDR3 in DNA: TGTGCCAGCAGCGCCGGGACAGGAAGTCAAAACATTCAGTACTTC. This translates into CASSAGTGSQNIQYF.

The chain uses TRBV7-8 and TRBJ1-1; 8 nucleotides match TRBD1. Germline lookup yields CDR1 SGHVS and CDR2 FQNEAQ. The V gene end was trimmed by 5 bases and the J gene end by 5 bases; junction bases not matched to a gene: 4. The CDR3 covers 13 residues. CDR3 amino acids: CASSPGGWTEAFF. DNA of the CDR3: TGTGCCAGCAGCCCAGGGGGCTGGACTGAAGCTTTCTTT.

The chain has TRBV7-9 and TRBJ2-4; D is unresolved. The CDR3 extends over 17 amino acids. The V gene lost 3 bases and the J gene lost 0 bases, with 15 bases spanning the gap. CDR1 is SEHNR, CDR2 FQNEAQ, per germline (reference sequence). The CDR3 spells CASSLPAATLAKNIQYF. CDR3 DNA sequence: TGTGCCAGCAGCTTGCCGGCGGCTACCCTAGCCAAAAACATTCAGTACTTC.

V is TRBV2 and J is TRBJ1-1; no definite D call. V was cut by 2 bases and J by 6 bases, with 13 bases left in between. Germline CDR1 is SNHLY and CDR2 is FYNNEI. The length of the CDR3 is 14 residues. The CDR3 DNA sequence: TGTGCCAGCAGTGAACCGGTTCGCGGGTCTGAAGCTTTCTTT. Its translation is CASSEPVRGSEAFF.

This sequence joins TRBV9 and TRBJ2-1; D is perhaps TRBD2 (6 bases). CDR3 length: 15 amino acids. Germline V lookup: CDR1 SGDLS, CDR2 YYNGEE. Trimming shortened V by 4 bases and J by 2 bases, and 13 bases separated the two germline ends. In nucleotides, the CDR3 is TGTGCCAGCAGCCCTTGGGGGGATCCCTACAATGAGCAGTTCTTC. Amino acids: CASSPWGDPYNEQFF.

V gene TRBV19 combines with J gene TRBJ1-2; D might be TRBD1 (6 bases). The germline V and J ends were trimmed by 4 bases and 7 bases, with 13 bases remaining between them. CDR3 length equals 13 residues. Per germline, CDR1 LNHDA and CDR2 SQIVND (reference sequence). The DNA of the CDR3 is TGTGCCAGTAGTAATCCAGGGGCTGTTGGCTACACCTTC. Encoded protein: CASSNPGAVGYTF. Supplemented by reference TRBV19 and TRBJ1-2, the full variable domain reads DGGITQSPKYLFRKEGQNVTLSCEQNLNHDAMYWYRQDPGQGLRLIYYSQIVNDFQKGDIAEGYSVSREKKESFPLTVTSAQKNPTAFYLCASSNPGAVGYTFGSGTRLTVV.